The 23 T cell receptor beta chains below were found in one sample sequenced in a study of cytomegalovirus exposure and HLA in healthy donors. The PCR ran on 60 Vbeta and 13 Jbeta primers. Sequencing was performed with immunoSEQ multiplex PCR; in TCRdb, only in-frame clones are kept and a portion is missing. The repertoire holds 60,000 to 80,000 clones, with 60% to 80% as singletons. Sample: PBMCs. These receptor sequences come from a girl aged 10 to 17 in good health and CMV-seropositive.

The chain combines TRBV7-8 with TRBJ2-7; 7 nucleotides match TRBD2. V lost 5 bases to trimming and J lost 3 bases; unmatched junction nucleotides: 10. Germline V gives CDR1 SGHVS, CDR2 FQNEAQ. The length of the CDR3 is 15 residues. The CDR3 is CASSPRSGFLYEQYF. DNA of the CDR3: TGTGCCAGCAGCCCCCGTAGCGGGTTTCTCTACGAGCAGTACTTC.

The J gene is TRBJ2-7, the V gene TRBV29-1, with a possible D match to TRBD2 (5 bases). The CDR3 spans 12 residues. Per the germline V gene, CDR1 is SQVTM and CDR2 is ANQGSEA. The ends were cut back, 3 bases at V and 6 bases at J, with 12 bases in the middle. The CDR3 DNA reads as TGCAGCGTTGATCGGGGAAGAGGCGAGCAGTACTTC. Protein product: CSVDRGRGEQYF.

CDR3 loop: CASIEGKASYEQYF. CDR3 in DNA: TGTGCCAGCATCGAGGGCAAGGCCTCCTACGAGCAGTACTTC. The rearrangement links TRBV2 to TRBJ2-7; D is possibly TRBD2 (5 bases). Germline lookup yields CDR1 SNHLY and CDR2 FYNNEI. Deletions cut 7 bases from V and 0 bases from J, with 13 bases between. The CDR3 is made up of 14 amino acids.

This clone was observed a single time. The gene calls are TRBV7-2 and TRBJ2-7; 12 positions agree with TRBD1. The CDR3 contains 19 residues. CDR1 is SGHTA, CDR2 FQGNSA, per germline. With 4 bases clipped from V and 3 bases from J, the junction kept 16 bases outside the gene matches. Here the CDR3 reads CASSSAGTGGADPYYEQYF. The CDR3 nucleotides are TGTGCCAGCAGCTCAGCCGGGACAGGGGGCGCGGATCCTTACTACGAGCAGTACTTC.

The chain combines TRBV25-1 with TRBJ1-1, with D perhaps matching TRBD1 (5 bases). The CDR3 is made up of 14 amino acids. The V gene's germline CDR1 is MGHDK and CDR2 SYGVNS. V was trimmed by 1 base and J by 12 bases, leaving 18 bases between them. CDR3 in DNA: TGTGCCAGCAGTGAATTACGGGGGGGAGTTACGACTTTCTTT. It codes for CASSELRGGVTTFF.

The chain combines TRBV4-1 with TRBJ2-2, with 13 nucleotides matching TRBD2. The germline V gene encodes CDR1 MGHRA and CDR2 YSYEKL. With V trimmed by 4 bases and J by 4 bases, 6 bases remained unmatched. This CDR3 contains 17 residues. The CDR3 is CASSPIGLAGVTGELFF. The DNA for the CDR3 is TGCGCCAGCAGCCCCATTGGACTAGCGGGAGTCACCGGGGAGCTGTTTTTT.

For the CDR3, the DNA is TGCGCCAGCAGCCCCGGGATCTATTCGGATTATTCTGGGGCCAACGTCCTGACTTTC. This sequence encodes CASSPGIYSDYSGANVLTF. This rearrangement joins TRBV4-3 to TRBJ2-6; the D gene is possibly TRBD2 (5 bases). The V and J ends lost 4 bases and 1 base respectively, with 20 bases between them. Germline CDR1 and CDR2: LGHNA and YSLEER. The CDR3 is 19 residues long.

In this sample, this clone turned up a few times. This chain uses TRBV28 with TRBJ2-1, with unresolved D. The germline gives CDR1 MDHEN, CDR2 SYDVKM. The V and J ends lost 5 bases and 7 bases respectively, with 9 bases between them. The CDR3 has 12 amino acids. CDR3 coding DNA: TGTGCCAGCAGTCCCCCCGGTAATGAGCAGTTCTTC. This translates into CASSPPGNEQFF.

V and J are TRBV18 and TRBJ2-7; no clear D. CDR1 KGHSH and CDR2 LQKENI come from the germline V gene. Trimming pared 6 bases from V and 7 bases from J, leaving 13 bases between. The CDR3 extends over 12 amino acids. The CDR3 protein is CASSQVTTEQYF. DNA for the CDR3: TGTGCCAGCTCCCAAGTTACGACAGAGCAGTACTTC.

The chain couples TRBV7-2 to TRBJ2-1, with TRBD2 matching 10 bases. CDR3 length: 19 residues. The germline V gene has CDR1 SGHTA and CDR2 FQGNSA. The V and J ends lost 4 bases and 0 bases, in that order; junction bases with no gene match: 12. The CDR3 is CASSSDPTSGTSSYNEQFF. CDR3 nucleotide sequence: TGTGCCAGCAGCTCCGACCCAACTAGCGGGACGAGCTCCTACAATGAGCAGTTCTTC.

This clone has more than one count but fewer than ten. This chain joins TRBV15 and TRBJ2-1; D is possibly TRBD2 (5 bases). V was shortened by 3 bases and J by 0 bases, with 9 bases between the two germline ends. This CDR3 has 15 amino acids. The germline CDR1 and CDR2 sequences are LNHNV and YYDKDF (reference sequence). In DNA form, the CDR3 reads TGTGCCACCAGCAGGTTAGGGAGCTCCTACAATGAGCAGTTCTTC. It yields the protein CATSRLGSSYNEQFF. Together with reference TRBV15 and TRBJ2-1, the CDR3 gives the full variable domain: DAMVIQNPRYQVTQFGKPVTLSCSQTLNHNVMYWYQQKSSQAPKLLFHYYDKDFNNEADTPDNFQSRRPNTSFCFLDIRSPGLGDTAMYLCATSRLGSSYNEQFFGPGTRLTVL.

This clone was seen just once. The chain links TRBV5-4 to TRBJ2-7, with a weak D call TRBD2 (5 bases). V was clipped by 4 bases and J by 2 bases, with 16 bases between them. There are 15 residues in the CDR3. Germline CDR1 is SGHNT and CDR2 is YYREEE (reference sequence). This CDR3 is CASSPRVEPAYEQYF. The CDR3 coding sequence is TGTGCCAGCAGCCCGCGGGTAGAGCCGGCCTACGAGCAGTACTTC.

The V call is TRBV5-1, the J call TRBJ1-1; D not resolved. Trimming left V 4 bases short and J 1 base short, with 8 bases between. The germline CDR1 and CDR2 sequences are SGHRS and YFSETQ. CDR3 length: 13 amino acids. The CDR3 nucleotides are TGCGCCAGCAGCGTATCGGGGAACACTGAAGCTTTCTTT. Its translation: CASSVSGNTEAFF.

This clone was recorded once. The chain recombines TRBV2 with TRBJ2-1; TRBD1 aligns across 10 bases. The CDR3 has 14 residues. Germline V gene lookup returns CDR1 SNHLY and CDR2 FYNNEI. Germline trimming cut 10 bases from V and 4 bases from J; bases unmatched to any gene: 7. Written as DNA, the CDR3 is TGTGCCACCGGACCGGGACAGGGGTACAATGAGCAGTTCTTC. It is translated as CATGPGQGYNEQFF.

This clone was found a few times. One junction end disagrees with the germline gene, perhaps due to a read error. The rearrangement uses TRBV2 and TRBJ2-7; 9 nucleotides line up with TRBD1. The CDR3 loop spans 10 amino acids. Germline CDR1 reads SNHLY; CDR2 reads FYNNEI. The CDR3 bases are TGTGCCAGCAGAGACAGGGGGATATTTTTC. Translated: CASRDRGIFF.

The rearrangement joins TRBV5-5 to TRBJ1-1, with D perhaps matching TRBD1 (6 bases). CDR3 length equals 14 residues. With 4 bases removed from V and 3 bases from J, the gap between germline ends came to 13 bases. Germline V gene sequence: CDR1 SGHKS, CDR2 YYEKEE (reference sequence). CDR3 DNA sequence: TGTGCCAGCAGCCCCACCAAGGGGGACACTGAAGCTTTCTTT. Its translation is CASSPTKGDTEAFF.

This clone was seen just once. The V call is TRBV6-4, the J call TRBJ1-6, with D unresolved. Germline V lookup: CDR1 MRHNA, CDR2 SNTAGT. There are 13 residues in the CDR3. V lost 0 bases to trimming and J lost 9 bases, with 6 bases between them. The CDR3 loop reads CASSDSQSSPLHF. CDR3 sequence (DNA): TGTGCCAGCAGTGACTCACAGAGTTCACCCCTCCACTTT.

Regarding this clone: At one end the junction does not follow the germline gene, possibly because of a read error. The V call is TRBV30, the J call TRBJ2-7; D unresolved. This CDR3 region has 13 residues. The germline CDR1 and CDR2 sequences are GTSNPN and SVGIG (reference sequence). The CDR3 protein is CAWSVLGFYGQYF. CDR3 DNA: TGTGCCTGGAGTGTACTCGGGTTCTACGGGCAGTACTTC.

This chain connects TRBV5-1 to TRBJ2-2; D not certain. Germline V gene sequence: CDR1 SGHRS, CDR2 YFSETQ. With 4 bases removed from V and 5 bases from J, the gap between germline ends came to 12 bases. This CDR3 contains 14 residues. CDR3 sequence reads: CASSRRTETGELFF. The CDR3 nucleotides are TGCGCCAGCAGCCGTCGCACAGAAACCGGGGAGCTGTTTTTT.

The CDR3 region is CASTLDRATEAFF. The CDR3 DNA follows: TGTGCCAGCACCCTGGACAGGGCAACTGAAGCTTTCTTT. V and J are TRBV6-5 and TRBJ1-1; 8 nucleotides agree with TRBD1. This CDR3 spans 13 amino acids. Trimming removed 7 bases from V and 5 bases from J; junction bases left unmatched: 6. Germline V gives CDR1 MNHEY, CDR2 SVGAGI.

This CDR3 is CASSVALLNEQFF. The CDR3 DNA reads as TGTGCCAGCAGCGTAGCACTCCTCAATGAGCAGTTCTTC. The chain recombines TRBV9 with TRBJ2-1; no definite D call. The CDR3 totals 13 residues. The ends were cut back, 0 bases at V and 6 bases at J, with 7 bases in the middle. The germline gives CDR1 SGDLS, CDR2 YYNGEE. The full variable domain, in which reference TRBV9 and TRBJ2-1 provide the parts outside the CDR3, is DSGVTQTPKHLITATGQRVTLRCSPRSGDLSVYWYQQSLDQGLQFLIQYYNGEERAKGNILERFSAQQFPDLHSELNLSSLELGDSALYFCASSVALLNEQFFGPGTRLTVL.

This clone showed up just a few times. The CDR3 sequence: CASSYTQGDEQYF. CDR3 coding DNA: TGTGCCAGCAGTTACACGCAGGGGGACGAGCAGTACTTC. The chain has TRBV6-5 and TRBJ2-7; 7 positions match TRBD1. The CDR3 totals 13 residues. V lost 2 bases, J lost 5 bases, and 3 bases stayed unmatched. In germline, CDR1 is MNHEY, CDR2 SVGAGI.

The chain employs TRBV9 and TRBJ1-1; a possible D gene is TRBD1 (5 bases). This CDR3 contains 12 residues. Trimming removed 4 bases at V and 3 bases at J, with 7 bases between. Germline CDR1 is SGDLS and CDR2 is YYNGEE. In nucleotides, the CDR3 is TGTGCCAGCAGCCGGGGGGACACTGAAGCTTTCTTT. The encoded protein is CASSRGDTEAFF.